Listed here is a single TCR beta chain. V dropped 2 bases and J dropped 5 bases, with 15 bases sitting between them. Germline loops: CDR1 MNHEY, CDR2 SMNVEV (reference sequence). This CDR3 has 16 residues. TCRdb reprocessed the 5' RACE reads via MiXCR and lists one record per CDR3 protein. Seen here are approximately 7,000 distinct CDR3 sequences, about 73% observed once, and the top ten hold 4.5% to 5.5%. Cells sorted as Tregs were CD4+, CD25+ and CD127-/low. Material for sequencing was tumor-infiltrating Tregs sorted from the breast tumor. The sequence came from a female donor with breast cancer. The V and J genes are TRBV27 and TRBJ2-2; D remains unclear. The CDR3 reads CASSLKVSPWTGELFF. CDR3 DNA sequence: TGTGCCAGCAGTTTAAAGGTTAGCCCGTGGACCGGGGAGCTGTTTTTT.